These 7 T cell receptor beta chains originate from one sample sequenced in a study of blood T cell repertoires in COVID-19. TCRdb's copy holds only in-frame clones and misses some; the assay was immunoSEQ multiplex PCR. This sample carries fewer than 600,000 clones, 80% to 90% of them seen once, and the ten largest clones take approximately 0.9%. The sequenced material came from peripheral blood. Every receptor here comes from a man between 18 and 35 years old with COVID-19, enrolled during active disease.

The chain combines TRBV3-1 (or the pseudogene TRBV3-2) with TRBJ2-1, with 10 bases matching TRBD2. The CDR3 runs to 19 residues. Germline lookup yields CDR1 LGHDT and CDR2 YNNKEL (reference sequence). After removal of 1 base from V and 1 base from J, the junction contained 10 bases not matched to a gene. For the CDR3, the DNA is TGTGCCAGCAGCCAAGGGCCACCAGGAGCGGGAGGGTCCTACAATGAGCAGTTCTTC. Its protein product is CASSQGPPGAGGSYNEQFF.

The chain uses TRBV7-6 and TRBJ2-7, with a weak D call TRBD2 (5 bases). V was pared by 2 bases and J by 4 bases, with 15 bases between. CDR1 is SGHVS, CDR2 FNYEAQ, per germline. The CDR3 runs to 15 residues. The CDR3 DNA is TGTGCCAGCAGCTTAAGCGACAACGGGGTTTACGAGCAGTACTTC. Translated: CASSLSDNGVYEQYF.

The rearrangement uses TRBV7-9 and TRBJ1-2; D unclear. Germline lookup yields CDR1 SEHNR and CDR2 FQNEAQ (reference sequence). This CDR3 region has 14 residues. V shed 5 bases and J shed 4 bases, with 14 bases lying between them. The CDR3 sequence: CASSPNIRLYGYTF. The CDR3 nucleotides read TGTGCCAGCAGCCCAAATATCAGGCTCTATGGCTACACCTTC.

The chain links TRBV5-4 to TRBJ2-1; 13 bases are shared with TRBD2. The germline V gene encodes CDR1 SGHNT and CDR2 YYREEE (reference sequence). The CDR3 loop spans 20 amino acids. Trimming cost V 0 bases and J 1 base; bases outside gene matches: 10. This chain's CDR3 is CASSLDGTSGTVGSYNEQFF. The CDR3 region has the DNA TGTGCCAGCAGCTTGGACGGGACTAGCGGGACAGTGGGATCCTACAATGAGCAGTTCTTC.

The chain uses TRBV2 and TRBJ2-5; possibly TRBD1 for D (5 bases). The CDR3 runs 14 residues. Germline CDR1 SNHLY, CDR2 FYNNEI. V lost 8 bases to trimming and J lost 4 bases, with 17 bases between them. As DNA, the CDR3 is TGTGCCAGCCTAATTCCCCCTAGGGGAGAGACCCAGTACTTC. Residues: CASLIPPRGETQYF.

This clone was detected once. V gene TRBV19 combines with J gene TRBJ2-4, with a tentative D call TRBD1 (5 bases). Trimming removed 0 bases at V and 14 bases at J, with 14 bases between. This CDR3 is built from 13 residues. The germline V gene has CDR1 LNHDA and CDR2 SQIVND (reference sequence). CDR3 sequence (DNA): TGTGCCAGTAGTATAGATCCGCAGGGCGTTGAGTACTTC. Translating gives CASSIDPQGVEYF.

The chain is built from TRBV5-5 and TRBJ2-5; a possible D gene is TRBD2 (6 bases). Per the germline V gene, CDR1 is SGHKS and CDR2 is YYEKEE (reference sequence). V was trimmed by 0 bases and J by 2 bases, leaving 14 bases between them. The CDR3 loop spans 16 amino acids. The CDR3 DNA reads TGTGCCAGCAGCTTGGCCCTTGGGAGGCCACAAGAGACCCAGTACTTC. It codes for CASSLALGRPQETQYF.